This passage covers 5 T cell receptor beta chains from one sample sequenced in a study of T-cell memory formation after mild COVID-19. In TCRdb, the 5' RACE reads were re-called with MiXCR into one record per CDR3 protein. The sample lists tens of thousands of distinct CDR3 sequences; around a quarter were seen once. The specimen was PBMCs or a T cell subset sorted from them (not recorded which). The receptors were gathered from a man in his late teens or twenties who had mild COVID-19 (a few samples of this study predate the infection). Cell type and time point are not known.

This clonotype was seen only a few times. The CDR3 bases are TGTGCCAGCAGCTGGACGGGCAGGGGGCGCTTTGAGACCCAGTACTTC. The encoded protein is CASSWTGRGRFETQYF. The V and J genes are TRBV7-9 and TRBJ2-5; 8 bases are a match to TRBD1. The CDR3 contains 16 residues. Germline V gives CDR1 SEHNR, CDR2 FQNEAQ (reference sequence). The ends lost 4 bases at V and 5 bases at J; junction bases unmatched: 12.

The chain joins TRBV9 to TRBJ2-3, with 8 bases that match TRBD2. This CDR3 has 17 residues. J gave up 5 bases and V 3 bases, and 14 bases lay outside the gene matches. CDR1 SGDLS and CDR2 YYNGEE come from the germline V gene. The DNA for the CDR3 is TGTGCCAGCAGCGAAGACGGGGGGGCCTTGCCGGGAGATACGCAGTATTTT. Amino acids: CASSEDGGALPGDTQYF.

CDR3 in amino acids: CASTTVRLAGELFF. The CDR3 nucleotides are TGCGCCAGCACTACTGTGCGGCTCGCCGGGGAGCTGTTTTTT. The chain employs TRBV5-1 and TRBJ2-2; no reliable D call. V was shortened by 6 bases and J by 6 bases, with 15 bases between the two germline ends. The CDR3 is 14 amino acids. Germline V CDR1 and CDR2: SGHRS, YFSETQ.

In this sample, this clonotype turned up a few times. The genes are TRBV4-1 and TRBJ2-1; D is unclear. The germline CDR1 and CDR2 sequences are MGHRA and YSYEKL. CDR3 size: 14 residues. Between the trimmed V and J ends, which lost 4 bases and 6 bases, there was a span of 13 bases. CDR3 amino acids: CASSPRPGANEQFF. The CDR3 DNA is TGCGCCAGCAGCCCACGGCCAGGAGCCAATGAGCAGTTCTTC.

V is TRBV29-1 and J is TRBJ2-3, with TRBD2 matching over 9 bases. The CDR3 loop spans 14 amino acids. V was pared by 5 bases and J by 7 bases, with 10 bases of the junction left unmatched. Germline lookup yields CDR1 SQVTM and CDR2 ANQGSEA. The CDR3 bases are TGCAGCGTTACCAGCGGGGGGACAAGAAATACGCAGTATTTT. Translating it yields CSVTSGGTRNTQYF.